The entry below describes one T cell receptor beta chain. The antigen is unknown. At the DNA level, this CDR3 is encoded by other sequences in the same sample as well. This sample is part of a study of shared clonotypes between healthy human individuals. The study ran the assay at deep level. Using immunoSEQ multiplex PCR, the repertoire was profiled, and TCRdb retains in-frame clones only, with some absent. The sample holds around 2.5 million clones; over 85% are singletons and the top ten take 0.36%. Study outcomes and limitations: Sample collection involved blood only; tissue repertoires are likely different.

The ends lost 6 bases at V and 2 bases at J; junction bases unmatched: 3. Looked up from germline, CDR1 is MDHEN and CDR2 is SYDVKM. The CDR3 consists of 13 residues. Within Nashville, Tennessee resided all donors, each a Caucasian adult. CD45RA+ naive and CD45RA-negative memory subsets were separated from CD4+ cells. The V gene is TRBV28, the J gene TRBJ2-5; TRBD2 agrees at 7 bases. The TCR was taken from a young man in good health. Some clones in this sample may be carry-over from other donors' samples. Material for sequencing was naive CD4+ T cells from PBMCs. As to subset: CD45RA+ positively selected. The CDR3 here is CASRKGLQETQYF. The CDR3, as DNA: TGTGCCAGCAGGAAGGGACTACAAGAGACCCAGTACTTC.